This T cell receptor beta chain was found in a study of T cells in Graves' hyperthyroidism and ophthalmopathy (dated by TCRdb to between 2018 and 2021). Study-level background: Peripheral blood samples were taken at the time of initial diagnosis, prior to any treatment. Whether ophthalmopathy could be predicted prospectively was tested in an independent validation cohort made up of 18 to 20 hyperthyroidism patients plus 17 patients who later progressed to ophthalmopathy. After sampling, hyperthyroidism patients received methimazole starting at 30 mg daily, and ophthalmopathy patients received high-dose intravenous methylprednisolone. TCR V-J signatures able to tell the groups apart were searched for in a discovery cohort of approximately 95 patients, of whom under 45 had Graves' ophthalmopathy and more than 55 had stable Graves' hyperthyroidism. The paper describes TCR Vbeta CDR3 sequencing of 140 or so peripheral blood samples, made up of under 50 ophthalmopathy patients, approximately 76 hyperthyroidism patients and 17 progressor patients. The approximately 90 discovery patients were divided at random into training and test sets in a 7:3 ratio. In addition, the study compared T-cell repertoires in thyroid tissue and in blood from six Graves' hyperthyroidism patients.

The CDR3, from cysteine to phenylalanine, totals 12 residues. The sequence is cut down to CDR3 DNA, 36 bases in frame from base 1. The germline V and J ends show losses of 7 bases and 4 bases respectively, and no gene match explains 3 bases of the junction. Graves' hyperthyroidism was defined as stable when no progression to ophthalmopathy occurred over 18 months of follow-up. The hyperthyroidism patients were between 18 and 65 years old and newly diagnosed, with a disease duration of less than 2 months. Patients with uncontrolled infections, other autoimmune diseases, pregnancy or lactation were excluded. Diagnoses relied on clinical symptoms, serum thyroxine and TRAb, thyroid ultrasound and orbital computed tomography. Ficoll-Paque density gradient centrifugation was used to isolate PBMCs from approximately 11 ml of fresh peripheral blood. Total RNA was extracted using Trizol reagent, and RNA quality was assessed on an Agilent 2100 Bioanalyzer.

The sample holds many counts of this clonotype. Its cognate antigen has yet to be identified. No base qualities exist here, and no much larger clone lies one base off it. Broad study findings and their caveats: Sample size was not statistically predetermined, and blinding of investigators to group allocation was not performed. A 13 V-J signature model separated ophthalmopathy from stable hyperthyroidism, with 87.88% sensitivity and just under 84% specificity in cross-validation and 80%/75% in testing. In validation, progression to ophthalmopathy was predicted by the model with 70.59% sensitivity and roughly 76% specificity, a median of approximately 6.5 months before onset. Most expanded thyroid clonotypes (frequency above 0.001) were also detected in blood, suggesting blood repertoires may reflect thyroid immune responses.

Amplification of TCR beta CDR3 regions was carried out from RNA transcripts. For the first round of RT-PCR on the TCR CDR3, the HTBI primer set was used together with the Qiagen OneStep RT-PCR kit. A second multiplex PCR round built the libraries, followed by size selection and purification. Libraries were sequenced paired-end with 100 bp reads on an Illumina HiSeq2000. Regarding the original processing steps: SOAPnuke was used to process the raw data, removing reads that contained adapters or uncalled bases, had a mean Phred below 15, or lacked an exact match to the constant primer or identifier. High-quality paired reads were merged with COPE v1.2.5, and unique nucleotide sequences were defined as clonotypes. MiTCR v1.1 was used to align clonotypes to the IMGT TRBV, TRBD and TRBJ reference segments. The analysis was restricted to V-J combinations with a frequency above 0.0001, which together covered roughly 99% of the repertoires. The TCS score was defined as the ratio of F50 (clonal expansion) to E x V (chaos), calculated using BLOSUM62-based TCRdist between CDR3 peptides within each V-J. Welch's t-statistics and random forest reduced just over 500 V-J features to roughly 13, which were used in a naive Bayes classifier (R e1071). TCRdb reprocessed the public reads (quality trimming at Q25 with fastp, clone calling with MiXCR) and kept in-frame beta chains. For every CDR3 protein sequence, its rows merge into one entry that carries the most common genes and DNA. The V and J calls and clone size are TCRdb's, not the authors'. This sample gives about 400,000 distinct CDR3 sequences in total; 15% of them show up just once. The ten top clones hold 30% to 35% of the sample.

This clonotype was sampled from a woman in her twenties or thirties with Graves' hyperthyroidism. The sample consisted of blood. This receptor chain uses TRBV12-3 or TRBV12-4 and TRBJ2-7; TRBD2 fits 8 bases in the junction. The sequenced DNA: TGTGCCAGCACCGGGGGGGCGTACGAGCAGTACTTC. Translated, it reads CASTGGAYEQYF.